Shown below are 20 T cell receptor beta chains from a single sample sequenced in a study of prognosis after radiotherapy for stage I lung cancer. The study amplified the TCR beta CDR3 region from genomic DNA. This amplification was carried out by two rounds of multiplex PCR. Individual primers that were specific to each TRBV and TRBJ gene served in first-round PCR. One entry per CDR3 protein, called by TCRdb with MiXCR from the multiplex PCR reads. The sample shows some 13,000 distinct CDR3 sequences, around 33% of them seen only once. This specimen consisted of PBMCs, obtained before or after stereotactic body radiation therapy (not recorded which). The receptor set was obtained from a donor aged 50 or older with non-small cell lung cancer.

This clonotype was detected many times. The gene calls are TRBV6-1 and TRBJ2-7; the D call may be TRBD1 or TRBD2 (5 bases each). CDR1 is MNHNS, CDR2 SASEGT, per germline. Trimming pared 7 bases from V and 2 bases from J, leaving 15 bases between. The CDR3 is 14 residues long. The CDR3 region is CASTHRDGTYEQYF. The CDR3, as DNA: TGTGCCAGCACACACCGGGACGGTACCTACGAGCAGTACTTC.

On this clonotype itself: This likely traces to a read error, being one base from a far larger clone. The chain has TRBV6-2 or TRBV6-3 and TRBJ2-3, with D possibly TRBD2 on 5 matching bases. The germline CDR1 and CDR2 sequences are MNHEY and SVGEGT. V lost 8 bases, J lost 5 bases, and 20 bases lay in between. The CDR3 extends over 15 amino acids. The CDR3 nucleotides read TGTGCCAGCTGTAACGGGAAGCAGCCAAAAGATACGCAGTATTTT. Translating gives CASCNGKQPKDTQYF.

This clonotype was counted a single time. Given a much more abundant clone one base away, this may be a read error. The V call is TRBV10-3, the J call TRBJ2-3; 8 positions match TRBD2. This CDR3 comprises 15 residues. Germline CDR1 ENHRY, CDR2 SYGVKD. V lost 7 bases to trimming and J lost 1 base; unmatched junction nucleotides: 7. Here the CDR3 DNA reads TGTGCCATCACTTCGGGGGGGCTTGGCACAGATACGCAGTATTTT. Translating gives CAITSGGLGTDTQYF.

To note about this clonotype: A far more abundant clone sits one base away, making this likely a read error. The genes are TRBV6-5 and TRBJ2-7, with 9 bases identical to TRBD2. The ends lost 9 bases at V and 2 bases at J; junction bases unmatched: 17. The CDR3 has 17 amino acids. Germline-derived CDR1 and CDR2 are MNHEY and SVGAGI. The CDR3 here is CASSGNVLAGYPYEQYF. In DNA, the CDR3 is TGTGCCAGTTCCGGGAATGTGCTAGCGGGGTATCCCTACGAGCAGTACTTC.

Many counts were recorded for this clonotype. The chain links TRBV6-5 to TRBJ1-1; tentatively, D is TRBD1 (5 bases). The ends were cut back, 2 bases at V and 5 bases at J, with 24 bases in the middle. CDR1 and CDR2 from the germline V gene are MNHEY and SVGAGI. This CDR3 has 18 residues. CDR3 sequence: CASSYGAWGRGVRTEAFF. For the CDR3, the DNA is TGTGCCAGCAGTTACGGGGCTTGGGGGAGAGGGGTTAGAACTGAAGCTTTCTTT.

This clonotype is classed as medium-sized. V gene TRBV6-1 combines with J gene TRBJ2-7; perhaps D is TRBD1 or TRBD2 (6 bases each). Trimming took off 6 bases at V and 4 bases at J, with 19 bases between the two ends. The CDR3 spans 15 residues. Germline CDR1 MNHNS, CDR2 SASEGT. As DNA, the CDR3 is TGTGCCAGCAGCAATCTAAACGGGGGCGCGTACGAGCAGTACTTC. Protein sequence: CASSNLNGGAYEQYF.

Worth noting for this clonotype: A read error is the likely source, as a far larger clone sits one nucleotide away. CDR3 bases: TGCAGCCACCGGGGTAATGAGCAGTTATTC. This encodes CSHRGNEQLF. This chain connects TRBV20-1 to TRBJ2-5; D might be TRBD2 (5 bases). CDR1 is DFQATT, CDR2 SNEGSKA, per germline (reference sequence). The length of the CDR3 is 10 residues.

J is TRBJ2-2 and V is TRBV6-1; the D call may be TRBD1 or TRBD2 (5 bases each). The CDR3 has 14 residues. Trimming removed 8 bases from V and 1 base from J, with 11 bases in between. Germline V CDR1 and CDR2: MNHNS, SASEGT. The CDR3 DNA reads TGTGCCAGCCGGGGCAGAGAGAACACCGGGGAGCTGTTTTTT. Encoded protein: CASRGRENTGELFF.

The table lists this clonotype with a count of one. Because it lacks the conserved phenylalanine or tryptophan at the end, this CDR3 is likely a read error. The rearrangement links TRBV5-1 to TRBJ2-1; 12 bases match TRBD2. V lost 3 bases, J lost 6 bases, and 7 bases stayed unmatched. The germline gives CDR1 SGHRS, CDR2 YFSETQ. The CDR3 runs to 16 residues. CDR3 amino acids: CASSSGLAGSCNEQFL. CDR3 bases: TGCGCCAGCAGCTCCGGACTAGCGGGATCTTGCAATGAGCAGTTCCTC.

On this clonotype: This likely reflects a read error, since a far larger clone is one base away. V usage is TRBV6-2 or TRBV6-3 and J usage is TRBJ2-7; 12 bases map to TRBD2. Germline assignment: CDR1 MNHEY and CDR2 SVGEGT. The CDR3 spans 18 residues. V shed 7 bases and J 3 bases; nucleotides not matched to a gene: 16. CDR3 DNA: TGTGCCAGCATTAAGGGACTAGCGGGCAGCACTAGGGTCTACGAGCAGTACTTC. The encoded protein is CASIKGLAGSTRVYEQYF.

This clonotype is medium-sized within its sample. V and J are TRBV20-1 and TRBJ2-5, with unresolved D. This CDR3 has 12 amino acids. Trimming cost V 6 bases and J 3 bases, with 11 bases left between them. Per germline, CDR1 DFQATT and CDR2 SNEGSKA (reference sequence). The CDR3 is CSARAREETQYF. CDR3 bases: TGCAGTGCAAGGGCTAGGGAAGAGACCCAGTACTTC.

This clonotype is labeled as medium-sized. The chain combines TRBV6-2 or TRBV6-3 with TRBJ1-4; tentative D call: TRBD1 (6 bases). Germline loops: CDR1 MNHEY, CDR2 SVGEGT. The CDR3 runs to 15 residues. V was trimmed by 4 bases and J by 7 bases, leaving 16 bases between them. CDR3 loop: CASSLQGGFTEKLFF. Here the CDR3 DNA reads TGTGCCAGCAGTTTACAGGGAGGTTTTACTGAAAAACTGTTTTTT.

This clonotype has a count of ten or more. The chain has TRBV7-8 and TRBJ2-1, with 11 bases fitting TRBD1. The J segment lost 0 bases and the V segment lost 1 base, leaving 11 bases of the junction unmatched. The V gene's germline CDR1 is SGHVS and CDR2 FQNEAQ. The CDR3 length is 20 residues. The CDR3, as DNA: TGTGCCAGCAGCTTAGTTCTGCCCCGGACAGGGGGCAGCTCCTACAATGAGCAGTTCTTC. It translates to CASSLVLPRTGGSSYNEQFF.

With regard to this clonotype: A much larger clone lies a single base off, so this may be a read error. The V call is TRBV5-6, the J call TRBJ1-2, with D tentatively TRBD1 (6 bases). Germline V gene data show CDR1 as SGHDT and CDR2 as YYEEEE. V lost 5 bases to trimming and J lost 8 bases, with 16 bases between them. The CDR3 consists of 13 residues. The CDR3 is CASSHPARGGYTF. CDR3 in DNA: TGTGCCAGCAGTCACCCGGCGAGGGGGGGCTACACCTTC.

This clonotype was counted a few times. A much larger clone lies a single base off, so this may be a read error. The rearrangement uses TRBV6-5 and TRBJ1-3, with D unclear. Germline V gives CDR1 MNHEY, CDR2 SVGAGI. The CDR3 length is 16 residues. The CDR3 loop is CASSYRASSSGNTTYF. The CDR3 DNA is TGTGCCAGCAGTTACCGGGCATCCAGCTCTGGAAACACCACATATTTT.

Points on this clonotype: A single base separates this from a much larger clone, so it may be a read error. The V gene is TRBV5-1, the J gene TRBJ2-4; 7 bases are a match to TRBD1. This CDR3 has 15 residues. CDR1 and CDR2 (germline): SGHRS, YFSETQ. As DNA, the CDR3 is TGCGCCAGCAGCTTGGGGATTGGGACAGTCAACACTCAGTACTTC. Translated: CASSLGIGTVNTQYF.

Regarding this clonotype: A far larger clone is just one base off, so this is likely a read error. The CDR3 nucleotides are TGTGCCAGCAGCCGGAGCTCCTACAATGACCAGTTCTTC. Its translation: CASSRSSYNDQFF. V usage is TRBV6-2 or TRBV6-3 and J usage is TRBJ2-1; D ambiguous. Germline CDR1 MNHEY, CDR2 SVGEGT. This CDR3 has 13 residues.

This clonotype is medium-sized (0.01 to 0.1%) by share. The chain uses TRBV6-4 and TRBJ2-7; 9 bases are a match to TRBD1. The CDR3 covers 16 residues. In germline, CDR1 is MRHNA, CDR2 SNTAGT. V dropped 6 bases and J dropped 4; count of bases not matched to a gene: 13. CDR3 residues: CASRRGLGQGMYEQYF. As DNA, the CDR3 is TGTGCCAGCAGGCGGGGCCTTGGACAGGGGATGTACGAGCAGTACTTC.

This clonotype was picked up a small number of times. This likely stems from a read error, as it lies one base from a far larger clone. The genes are TRBV28 and TRBJ2-5; 15 bases agree with TRBD2. J lost 3 bases, V lost 5 bases, and 4 bases had no gene match. This CDR3 is built from 16 residues. Germline loops: CDR1 MDHEN, CDR2 SYDVKM. This CDR3 is CASSAGLAGGKETQYF. CDR3 DNA: TGTGCCAGCAGTGCTGGACTAGCGGGGGGGAAAGAGACCCAGTACTTC.

This clonotype was found many times. J is TRBJ2-4 and V is TRBV20-1; 11 bases fit TRBD2. The CDR3 contains 13 residues. Trimming at V came to 6 bases and at J to 8 bases, leaving 6 bases not matched to a gene. CDR1 is DFQATT and CDR2 is SNEGSKA in the germline V gene (reference sequence). Here the CDR3 DNA reads TGCAGTGCGGTAGCGGGAGGGTCATACATTCAGTACTTC. It yields the protein CSAVAGGSYIQYF.